Shown below are 9 T cell receptor beta chains from a single sample sequenced in a study of blood T cell repertoires in COVID-19. The table came from immunoSEQ multiplex PCR; TCRdb's copy has only in-frame clones and leaves some out. There are just over 150,000 clones in the sample; approximately 95% occur only once, and roughly 4.5% lies in the top ten. The sequencing sample was made of peripheral blood. The receptors stem from a woman aged 45-60 years with acute or convalescent COVID-19.

The gene calls are TRBV2 and TRBJ1-2, with 8 bases aligning to TRBD1. V was pared by 7 bases and J by 8 bases, with 15 bases of the junction left unmatched. The CDR3 spans 15 residues. Germline V gives CDR1 SNHLY, CDR2 FYNNEI. Here the CDR3 DNA reads TGTGCCAGCACACCGGGACAGGAAAAGCCCTACGGCTACACCTTC. Protein sequence: CASTPGQEKPYGYTF.

The genes are TRBV6-5 and TRBJ2-3; D is unresolved. Trimming removed 7 bases from V and 8 bases from J, with 13 bases in between. Per the germline V gene, CDR1 is MNHEY and CDR2 is SVGAGI. CDR3 length: 12 residues. CDR3 nucleotides: TGTGCCAGCACTCAACGTAGTGGTACGCAGTATTTT. Encoded protein: CASTQRSGTQYF.

The count of this clone is one. The chain employs TRBV5-1 and TRBJ2-7; 8 nucleotides line up with TRBD1. The CDR3 is 14 amino acids. With 5 bases clipped from V and 2 bases from J, the junction kept 6 bases outside the gene matches. Germline lookup yields CDR1 SGHRS and CDR2 YFSETQ. As DNA, the CDR3 is TGCGCCAGCAGACGCGGACAGGGAACCTACGAGCAGTACTTC. Amino acid sequence: CASRRGQGTYEQYF.

The CDR3 here is CASSYSAGGKETQYF. In DNA, the CDR3 is TGTGCCAGCAGTTACTCGGCGGGGGGTAAAGAGACCCAGTACTTC. The chain recombines TRBV6-6 with TRBJ2-5; 8 bases line up with TRBD2. Trimming took 0 bases from V and 3 from J; bases not matched to a gene: 3. The V gene's germline CDR1 is MNHNY and CDR2 SVGAGI (reference sequence). This CDR3 contains 15 residues.

This clone turned up a few times. J is TRBJ2-2 and V is TRBV19; TRBD2 matches at 8 bases. Germline V gene data show CDR1 as LNHDA and CDR2 as SQIVND (reference sequence). After removal of 9 bases from V and 5 bases from J, the junction contained 5 bases not matched to a gene. The CDR3 has 13 amino acids. The CDR3 sequence is CASNSGVTGELFF. The CDR3 DNA is TGTGCCAGCAATAGCGGGGTAACCGGGGAGCTGTTTTTT.

The chain carries TRBV12-5 and TRBJ2-1, with TRBD2 identical over 10 bases. CDR1 and CDR2 (germline): LGHNT, FRNRAP. V dropped 6 bases and J dropped 9; count of bases not matched to a gene: 8. This CDR3 has 14 residues. CDR3 in amino acids: CASGSSGRATEQFF. The CDR3 bases are TGTGCTAGTGGCTCGAGCGGGAGGGCCACTGAGCAGTTCTTC.

This rearrangement joins TRBV7-9 to TRBJ1-1, with unresolved D. This CDR3 comprises 15 residues. V was clipped by 1 base and J by 1 base, with 10 bases between them. The germline CDR1 and CDR2 sequences are SEHNR and FQNEAQ (reference sequence). The CDR3, as DNA: TGTGCCAGCAGCTTAGACTCTGGGAGGAACACTGAAGCTTTCTTT. Its protein is CASSLDSGRNTEAFF.

The gene calls are TRBV24-1 and TRBJ2-7; 8 bases line up with TRBD1. The CDR3 totals 14 residues. J gave up 2 bases and V 6 bases, and 5 bases lay outside the gene matches. Germline V gene data show CDR1 as KGHDR and CDR2 as SFDVKD. This CDR3 reads CATSPGTGTYEQYF. The CDR3 coding sequence is TGTGCCACCAGTCCCGGGACAGGAACCTACGAGCAGTACTTC.

The table lists this clone with a count of one. The chain carries TRBV7-3 and TRBJ2-3, with D perhaps matching TRBD1 (5 bases). V dropped 5 bases and J dropped 4 bases, with 16 bases sitting between them. Germline loops: CDR1 SGHTA, CDR2 FQGTGA. This CDR3 has 15 amino acids. CDR3 sequence reads: CASSPQGLRSDTQYF. The DNA for the CDR3 is TGTGCCAGCAGCCCTCAGGGCCTACGGTCAGATACGCAGTATTTT.